The next 20 T cell receptor beta chains were all read from a single sample in a study of T cells in Graves' hyperthyroidism and ophthalmopathy. RNA transcripts yielded amplified TCR beta CDR3 regions. An initial round of RT-PCR targeting the TCR CDR3 relied on the HTBI primer set. MiXCR, applied by TCRdb to the multiplex PCR reads, yields one record per CDR3 protein. Of about 640,000 distinct CDR3 sequences in the sample, around 21% were seen once. Sequenced: blood. These receptors were taken from a man younger than 45 with Graves' ophthalmopathy.

This clonotype was found many times. This sequence joins TRBV7-3 and TRBJ2-1, with D hard to call. V lost 4 bases and J 0 bases, leaving 10 bases between the germline ends. Germline values: CDR1 SGHTA, CDR2 FQGTGA. The CDR3 totals 15 residues. This chain's CDR3 is CASSSSPSSYNEQFF. In DNA, the CDR3 is TGTGCCAGCAGCTCATCCCCTAGCTCCTACAATGAGCAGTTCTTC.

In the case of this clonotype: A much larger clone lies one base from this, so it may be a read error. The rearrangement uses TRBV28 and TRBJ2-3, with D perhaps TRBD1 (6 bases). Trimming removed 11 bases at V and 2 bases at J, with 14 bases between. The germline V gene encodes CDR1 MDHEN and CDR2 SYDVKM. This CDR3 has 13 residues. The DNA for the CDR3 is TGTGCCGGTCAGGGGCAGAACACAGATACGCAGTATTTT. As protein: CAGQGQNTDTQYF. Using reference TRBV28 and TRBJ2-3 for the parts outside the CDR3, the full variable domain is DVKVTQSSRYLVKRTGEKVFLECVQDMDHENMFWYRQDPGLGLRLIYFSYDVKMKEKGDIPEGYSVSREKKERFSLILESASTNQTSMYLCAGQGQNTDTQYFGPGTRLTVL.

This clonotype was seen at least ten times. The rearrangement uses TRBV12-3 or TRBV12-4 and TRBJ2-5; 8 bases are shared with TRBD1. The CDR3 sequence is 14 residues long. J was trimmed by 5 bases and V by 4 bases; bases with no gene match: 6. The DNA of the CDR3 is TGTGCCAGCAGTTCCACAGGGGGTGGTGAGACCCAGTACTTC. Protein sequence: CASSSTGGGETQYF.

This clonotype has at least ten counts. This chain uses TRBV27 with TRBJ2-1; D is unclear. With 6 bases removed from V and 2 bases from J, the gap between germline ends came to 8 bases. The CDR3 has 13 residues. Germline CDR1 MNHEY, CDR2 SMNVEV (reference sequence). The CDR3 DNA is TGTGCCAGCAGCCTGACACCCTACAATGAGCAGTTCTTC. This encodes CASSLTPYNEQFF.

The count of this clonotype is one. The V and J genes are TRBV3-1 and TRBJ2-7; 8 nucleotides match TRBD2. Germline lookup yields CDR1 LGHDT and CDR2 YNNKEL (reference sequence). J was trimmed by 2 bases and V by 6 bases; bases with no gene match: 6. The CDR3 contains 14 residues. DNA for the CDR3: TGTGCCAGCAGTGTTATAGCGGGGACCTACGAGCAGTACTTC. It is translated as CASSVIAGTYEQYF.

The sample holds a few counts of this clonotype. The V gene is TRBV7-8, the J gene TRBJ2-1; weak D call: TRBD1 (6 bases). Germline V gene lookup returns CDR1 SGHVS and CDR2 FQNEAQ. V was cut by 5 bases and J by 6 bases, with 14 bases left in between. CDR3 size: 14 residues. CDR3 DNA sequence: TGTGCCAGCAGCACAAGGACAGAGGTCAATGAGCAGTTCTTC. Its translation is CASSTRTEVNEQFF. Complete variable domain (other parts from reference TRBV7-8 and TRBJ2-1): GAGVSQSPRYKVAKRGQDVALRCDPISGHVSLFWYQQALGQGPEFLTYFQNEAQLDKSGLPSDRFFAERPEGSVSTLKIQRTQQEDSAVYLCASSTRTEVNEQFFGPGTRLTVL.

In its sample, this clonotype was seen many times. The genes are TRBV28 and TRBJ2-7; TRBD2 matches 10 bases. The CDR3 runs to 13 residues. Per germline, CDR1 MDHEN and CDR2 SYDVKM. The V gene end was trimmed by 9 bases and the J gene end by 3 bases; junction bases not matched to a gene: 5. The CDR3 here is CASTSGIYYEQYF. The CDR3 nucleotides are TGTGCCAGTACTAGCGGGATTTACTACGAGCAGTACTTC. Full variable domain (missing parts from reference TRBV28 and TRBJ2-7): DVKVTQSSRYLVKRTGEKVFLECVQDMDHENMFWYRQDPGLGLRLIYFSYDVKMKEKGDIPEGYSVSREKKERFSLILESASTNQTSMYLCASTSGIYYEQYFGPGTRLTVT.

This clonotype was detected a few times. The gene calls are TRBV6-6 and TRBJ1-4; no definite D call. Germline CDR1 is MNHNY and CDR2 is SVGAGI (reference sequence). Trimming took 1 base from V and 7 from J, leaving 13 bases between them. The CDR3 consists of 15 residues. CDR3 nucleotide sequence: TGTGCCAGCAGTTACTTCTCCGGGGTTGGTGAAAAACTGTTTTTT. Its translation: CASSYFSGVGEKLFF.

This clonotype was detected a few times. The V call is TRBV6-1, the J call TRBJ1-1, with D possibly being TRBD1 (5 bases). CDR3 length equals 23 residues. Germline-derived CDR1 and CDR2 are MNHNS and SASEGT. V lost 7 bases and J 4 bases, leaving 43 bases between the germline ends. The CDR3 DNA reads as TGTGCCAGCATCTTGACGGGACCCCTCTCCCCCTCCCAACGGTCCGGAGTCGTCACTGAAGCTTTCTTT. Protein product: CASILTGPLSPSQRSGVVTEAFF.

A few counts support this clonotype. V usage is TRBV11-2 and J usage is TRBJ1-2; perhaps TRBD1 as D (5 bases). V was trimmed by 2 bases and J by 5 bases, leaving 9 bases between them. Germline V CDR1 and CDR2: SGHAT, FQNNGV. This CDR3 is built from 13 residues. CDR3 bases: TGTGCCAGCAGCTTACCAGGGCTTTATGGCTACACCTTC. Amino acids: CASSLPGLYGYTF.

The chain joins TRBV7-8 to TRBJ2-5, with D possibly being TRBD2 (6 bases). Deletions cut 1 base from V and 4 bases from J, with 13 bases between. The CDR3 sequence is 15 residues long. CDR1 is SGHVS and CDR2 is FQNEAQ in the germline V gene. The chain's CDR3 is CASSLGLGGVETQYF. As DNA, the CDR3 is TGTGCCAGCAGCTTAGGACTAGGAGGAGTAGAGACCCAGTACTTC.

This clonotype showed up just a few times. The J gene is TRBJ1-2, the V gene TRBV10-3; D is ambiguous. The CDR3 runs to 12 residues. Germline V lookup: CDR1 ENHRY, CDR2 SYGVKD. V was pared by 4 bases and J by 1 base, with 4 bases between. CDR3 bases: TGTGCCATCAGTGCTGATAACTATGGCTACACCTTC. This gives the protein CAISADNYGYTF.

This clonotype was seen repeatedly, ten times or more. The chain carries TRBV30 and TRBJ1-2; D gene uncertain. This CDR3 contains 14 residues. V shed 0 bases and J shed 8 bases, with 16 bases lying between them. Per germline, CDR1 GTSNPN and CDR2 SVGIG (reference sequence). In nucleotides, the CDR3 is TGTGCCTGGAGTGTACCGGCTCCTGCGGGGGGCTACACCTTC. Translated, it gives CAWSVPAPAGGYTF. The entire variable domain, with the rest obtained from reference TRBV30 and TRBJ1-2, is as follows: SQTIHQWPATLVQPVGSPLSLECTVEGTSNPNLYWYRQAAGRGLQLLFYSVGIGQISSEVPQNLSASRPQDRQFILSSKKLLLSDSGFYLCAWSVPAPAGGYTFGSGTRLTVV.

This clonotype was counted at least ten times. The chain joins TRBV11-3 to TRBJ1-2, with a possible D match to TRBD1 (6 bases). The CDR3 is 15 amino acids. With 3 bases removed from V and 4 bases from J, the gap between germline ends came to 15 bases. The germline gives CDR1 SGHNT, CDR2 YENEEA. DNA for the CDR3: TGTGCCAGCAGCTTGAAGAGGTGGGGGGCCTATGGCTACACCTTC. It encodes CASSLKRWGAYGYTF.

Only a few counts were recorded for this clonotype. V is TRBV6-4 and J is TRBJ1-5; D possibly corresponds to TRBD1 (5 bases). The V and J ends lost 3 bases and 2 bases respectively, with 11 bases between them. In germline, CDR1 is MRHNA, CDR2 SNTAGT. This CDR3 is built from 15 residues. CDR3 coding DNA: TGTGCCAGCAGTGAAATGGGGCAGCGCAATCAGCCCCAGCATTTT. Translating it yields CASSEMGQRNQPQHF.

This clonotype was seen at least ten times. The chain recombines TRBV4-2 with TRBJ1-4, with 10 bases that match TRBD1. This CDR3 region has 15 residues. Trimming cost V 4 bases and J 7 bases; bases outside gene matches: 6. Germline lookup yields CDR1 LGHNA and CDR2 YNFKEQ. The CDR3 here is CASSPSRDRGEKLFF. The CDR3 DNA is TGTGCCAGCAGCCCGTCCCGGGACAGGGGTGAAAAACTGTTTTTT.

J is TRBJ1-1 and V is TRBV5-4; D remains unclear. Trimming stripped 3 bases from V and 2 bases from J, with 14 bases between. The CDR3 has 15 amino acids. Germline-derived CDR1 and CDR2 are SGHNT and YYREEE (reference sequence). CDR3 protein: CASSSTGWANTEAFF. DNA of the CDR3: TGTGCCAGCAGCTCAACGGGATGGGCTAACACTGAAGCTTTCTTT.

This clonotype was seen ten or more times. This chain links TRBV7-2 with TRBJ1-5, with a possible D match to TRBD1 (5 bases). CDR3 length: 16 residues. V was trimmed by 0 bases and J by 4 bases, leaving 13 bases between them. Germline CDR1 reads SGHTA; CDR2 reads FQGNSA. For the CDR3, the DNA is TGTGCCAGCAGCTTAGCCGGGACCCTAACTAATCAGCCCCAGCATTTT. Amino acids: CASSLAGTLTNQPQHF.

This clonotype appeared a few times. The chain employs TRBV28 and TRBJ2-1, with D perhaps TRBD1 or TRBD2 (5 bases each). V was clipped by 7 bases and J by 2 bases, with 15 bases between them. The CDR3 runs 15 residues. Per the germline V gene, CDR1 is MDHEN and CDR2 is SYDVKM. DNA for the CDR3: TGTGCCAGCATGAGGGGCGTCGGGGCCTACAATGAGCAGTTCTTC. This encodes CASMRGVGAYNEQFF.

This clonotype was seen a few times. The V and J genes are TRBV6-1 and TRBJ1-5; 7 nucleotides line up with TRBD1. Per germline, CDR1 MNHNS and CDR2 SASEGT. This CDR3 comprises 15 residues. V shed 4 bases and J 2 bases; nucleotides not matched to a gene: 5. Here the CDR3 DNA reads TGTGCCAGCAGTGCATACAGGGGAGGCAATCAGCCCCAGCATTTT. Amino acid sequence: CASSAYRGGNQPQHF.